The 15 T cell receptor beta chains below all came from one sample that was sequenced in a study of blood T cells in healthy people across ages. The authors ran a second PCR of about 7 to 11 cycles using a sample-barcoded 5' primer and a J-beta primer mix. TCRdb re-analysed the 5' RACE reads in MiXCR, keeping a single row per CDR3 protein. The sample lists over a million distinct CDR3 sequences, about 43% occurring once. What was sequenced was blood. Every receptor here comes from a woman younger than 35 in good health.

This clonotype was detected only a few times. The chain combines TRBV27 with TRBJ2-7; D may be TRBD1 or TRBD2 (5 bases each). Germline V gene sequence: CDR1 MNHEY, CDR2 SMNVEV (reference sequence). The ends were cut back, 8 bases at V and 4 bases at J, with 18 bases in the middle. The CDR3 covers 14 residues. In nucleotides, the CDR3 is TGTGCCAGCGCAACGGGGACGGAGGTTTACGAGCAGTACTTC. Amino acid sequence: CASATGTEVYEQYF.

The J gene is TRBJ1-5, the V gene TRBV4-2, with D possibly matching TRBD1 (6 bases). Deletions cut 4 bases from V and 1 base from J, with 23 bases between. The length of the CDR3 is 19 residues. Germline CDR1 LGHNA, CDR2 YNFKEQ. The CDR3 region has the DNA TGTGCCAGCAGCCCCTTGCCACAGGGTCCAACGGGCAGCAATCAGCCCCAGCATTTT. Translating gives CASSPLPQGPTGSNQPQHF.

A few counts support this clonotype. The chain uses TRBV7-2 and TRBJ2-5; 10 bases fit TRBD2. This CDR3 has 15 amino acids. V dropped 2 bases and J dropped 5; count of bases not matched to a gene: 5. Germline V CDR1 and CDR2: SGHTA, FQGNSA. The CDR3 sequence: CASSLTTSGLETQYF. The CDR3 DNA follows: TGTGCCAGCAGCTTAACGACTAGCGGGTTGGAGACCCAGTACTTC.

This clonotype has only a few counts. This CDR3 reads CASRQELNTEAFF. DNA for the CDR3: TGTGCCAGCAGACAGGAACTCAACACTGAAGCTTTCTTT. The chain employs TRBV6-1 and TRBJ1-1, with D perhaps matching TRBD1 (5 bases). CDR3 size: 13 residues. CDR1 MNHNS and CDR2 SASEGT come from the germline V gene. The V end was cut by 6 bases, the J end by 2 bases, with 10 bases between.

This clonotype was seen more than once but under ten times. This sequence joins TRBV20-1 and TRBJ1-2, with D possibly matching TRBD1 (5 bases). V was cut by 5 bases and J by 0 bases, with 13 bases left in between. Germline lookup yields CDR1 DFQATT and CDR2 SNEGSKA (reference sequence). The CDR3 has 14 amino acids. The CDR3 coding sequence is TGCAGTGCTGACGACCCGACAGCTAACTATGGCTACACCTTC. This codes for CSADDPTANYGYTF.

This clonotype was seen a handful of times. This chain uses TRBV5-1 with TRBJ1-2; no reliable D call. V was shortened by 0 bases and J by 4 bases, with 13 bases between the two germline ends. The length of the CDR3 is 15 residues. Germline V lookup: CDR1 SGHRS, CDR2 YFSETQ. The CDR3 DNA follows: TGCGCCAGCAGCTTGGGAAGCGACTACCTCTATGGCTACACCTTC. Amino acid sequence: CASSLGSDYLYGYTF.

This rearrangement joins TRBV15 to TRBJ1-1, with 7 positions matching TRBD1. Unmatched junction bases numbered 4, after V lost 6 bases and J lost 6 bases. Germline CDR1 and CDR2: LNHNV and YYDKDF (reference sequence). The CDR3 runs 12 residues. CDR3 nucleotides: TGTGCCACCAGGACAGGGTACTCTGAAGCTTTCTTT. It is translated as CATRTGYSEAFF.

V usage is TRBV4-2 and J usage is TRBJ2-3; no clear D gene. Trimming cost V 1 base and J 1 base, with 9 bases left between them. The germline V gene has CDR1 LGHNA and CDR2 YNFKEQ. The CDR3 covers 15 residues. CDR3 protein: CASSQVSTGTDTQYF. CDR3 in DNA: TGTGCCAGCAGCCAAGTTTCGACCGGCACAGATACGCAGTATTTT.

With respect to this clonotype: A junction boundary mismatches the germline segment, possibly from a read error. J is TRBJ2-3 and V is TRBV4-1, with a weak D call TRBD2 (6 bases). The CDR3 is made up of 15 amino acids. Germline V gives CDR1 MGHRA, CDR2 YSYEKL. DNA of the CDR3: TGCGCCAGCAGCCAAGGGGACTTTAGCACAGATACGAAGTATTTT. Translated, it gives CASSQGDFSTDTKYF.

The J gene is TRBJ1-1, the V gene TRBV25-1; 8 positions agree with TRBD1. In germline, CDR1 is MGHDK, CDR2 SYGVNS. The ends lost 7 bases at V and 2 bases at J; junction bases unmatched: 9. The CDR3 totals 15 residues. The chain's CDR3 is CASIKTGAVNTEAFF. As DNA, the CDR3 is TGTGCCAGCATCAAGACAGGGGCAGTAAACACTGAAGCTTTCTTT.

J is TRBJ2-1 and V is TRBV12-5; D call uncertain. Looked up from germline, CDR1 is LGHNT and CDR2 is FRNRAP. Deletions cut 7 bases from V and 6 bases from J, with 10 bases between. There are 12 residues in the CDR3. CDR3 in amino acids: CASVTSFNEQFF. CDR3 sequence (DNA): TGTGCTAGTGTTACCAGTTTCAATGAGCAGTTCTTC.

This clonotype came up many times. The chain uses TRBV29-1 and TRBJ2-7; tentative D call: TRBD1 (6 bases). The CDR3 covers 13 residues. The V and J ends lost 0 bases and 3 bases respectively, with 9 bases between them. The germline CDR1 and CDR2 sequences are SQVTM and ANQGSEA. The CDR3 region has the DNA TGCAGCGTTGAAGATCCGGACAGCTACGAGCAGTACTTC. Amino acid sequence: CSVEDPDSYEQYF.

Only a few counts were recorded for this clonotype. The rearrangement links TRBV5-1 to TRBJ2-7, with TRBD1 identical over 7 bases. The CDR3 covers 13 residues. Germline V gene data show CDR1 as SGHRS and CDR2 as YFSETQ. V gave up 6 bases and J gave up 5 bases; unmatched junction bases: 8. CDR3 in DNA: TGCGCCAGCACACGACAGGGATTTGACGAGCAGTACTTC. This sequence encodes CASTRQGFDEQYF.

This chain joins TRBV3-1 and TRBJ2-3, with TRBD2 matching over 9 bases. The CDR3 has 15 residues. Germline CDR1 and CDR2: LGHDT and YNNKEL (reference sequence). The V and J ends lost 4 bases and 4 bases, in that order; junction bases with no gene match: 6. The CDR3 sequence is CASSPGLAKADTQYF. For the CDR3, the DNA is TGTGCCAGCAGCCCCGGACTAGCGAAGGCAGATACGCAGTATTTT.

CDR3 amino acids: CASRDGLAGGPSYTQYF. The DNA of the CDR3 is TGTGCCAGTAGGGACGGACTAGCGGGGGGTCCTTCGTATACGCAGTATTTT. The V gene is TRBV19, the J gene TRBJ2-3; 14 nucleotides agree with TRBD2. V was clipped by 6 bases and J by 7 bases; unmatched bases: 12. Germline V gene sequence: CDR1 LNHDA, CDR2 SQIVND (reference sequence). CDR3 length: 17 residues.